This T cell receptor (beta chain) was documented in a study of OX40 agonist ivuxolimab in advanced cancers. This clone is classed as medium-sized. The CDR3 runs 15 residues. Trimming pared 2 bases from V and 5 bases from J, leaving 15 bases between. Germline V lookup: CDR1 SEHNR, CDR2 FQNEAQ (reference sequence). Some clones are missing from TCRdb's copy, which holds only in-frame ones; the method was immunoSEQ multiplex PCR. The sample lists tens of thousands of clones; over 75% were seen once. Sample: CD4+ or CD8+ T cells sorted from blood, taken in a trial of the OX40 agonist ivuxolimab. The sequence was collected from an adult with an advanced solid tumor such as melanoma, head and neck, liver or kidney cancer. The V call is TRBV7-9, the J call TRBJ2-5, with TRBD1 as a possible D gene (6 bases). The chain's CDR3 is CASSLKGGQGETQYF. CDR3 nucleotides: TGTGCCAGCAGCTTAAAGGGCGGGCAGGGGGAGACCCAGTACTTC.